This T cell receptor (beta chain) was captured by sequencing in a study of CD8+ T cells in alopecia areata. This clone was recorded a few times. Different DNA sequences within this sample yield the same CDR3. V lost 3 bases, J lost 10 bases, and 10 bases lay in between. CDR3 length: 13 residues. The germline CDR1 and CDR2 sequences are KGHSH and LQKENI. Regarding treatment: oral pan-JAK inhibitor, 5-10 mg twice daily. Sequencing templates came from extracted RNA that was reverse transcribed into cDNA. Libraries were prepared by immunoSEQ multiplex PCR; TCRdb keeps only in-frame clonotypes and omits some of them. This sample has about 200,000 clones, with under 60% found just once.

This chain connects TRBV18 to TRBJ1-6; D is perhaps TRBD1 (6 bases). The sequence was obtained from a human donor with alopecia areata. Sequences were derived from CD4+ T cells sorted from blood, sampled at week 4, from a patient treated with tofacitinib. DNA of the CDR3: TGTGCCAGCTCACCCGGGACAAACTCACCCCTCCACTTT. Its translation: CASSPGTNSPLHF.